This T cell receptor (beta chain) was recorded in a study of metastatic and nonmetastatic thyroid tumors. Study-level information: A comparison of repertoires was made across blood and tumor or nodule tissue from malignant and benign thyroid patients. Overall study findings and caveats: Benign nodules were reported to have significantly lower TCR beta diversity than malignant thyroid tumors, in blood and tumor.

This clone was detected many times. What it recognizes is unknown. None of the patients had undergone any treatment ahead of thyroid surgery. In the authors' workflow: The authors used CDR3 differences across clinicopathological groups to build a distant-metastasis classifier for papillary thyroid cancer. TCRdb called clones again from the PCR reads with MiXCR. The V and J calls reflect TCRdb's pipeline rather than the authors' work. This table has 22,000 or so clones, roughly a sixth appearing once. Sequenced sample: blood. This sequence was found in a female donor with papillary thyroid cancer or a benign thyroid nodule (not recorded which). Some clones in this sample may be carry-over from other donors' samples.

The CDR3 nucleotides read TGTGCCAGCAGGGACGCGGCCCGTGAAAAACTGTTTTTT. Protein product: CASRDAAREKLFF. The V gene is TRBV6-1, the J gene TRBJ1-4; no firm D call. Between the trimmed V and J ends, which lost 6 bases and 7 bases, there was a span of 12 bases. There are 13 residues in the CDR3. Germline CDR1 and CDR2: MNHNS and SASEGT.